The next 15 T cell receptor beta chains were all read from a single sample in a study of neurological immune-mediated disorders. TCRdb re-called the 5' RACE reads through MiXCR, storing one row per CDR3 protein. The sample includes roughly 48,000 distinct CDR3 sequences, under 15% of them seen just once. Specified time point: longitudinal time-point 2. The sequenced material came from PBMCs. These receptors were obtained from a male donor with HTLV-1-associated myelopathy (HAM/TSP).

The rearrangement links TRBV18 to TRBJ1-6; the D is unclear. CDR1 and CDR2 from the germline V gene are KGHSH and LQKENI. Trimming shortened V by 4 bases and J by 15 bases, and 13 bases separated the two germline ends. This CDR3 is 12 amino acids long. This CDR3 reads CASSLKTSILHF. The CDR3 DNA sequence: TGTGCCAGCTCACTTAAAACAAGCATCCTCCACTTT.

The sample holds many counts of this clonotype. V and J are TRBV20-1 and TRBJ1-5; TRBD1 agrees at 8 bases. Germline V lookup: CDR1 DFQATT, CDR2 SNEGSKA (reference sequence). This CDR3 spans 14 amino acids. V was clipped by 6 bases and J by 3 bases; unmatched bases: 7. CDR3 loop: CSAADRVTNQPQHF. The CDR3 region has the DNA TGCAGTGCCGCGGACAGGGTTACCAATCAGCCCCAGCATTTT.

This clonotype was seen at least ten times. This chain links TRBV4-3 with TRBJ2-5; 13 nucleotides line up with TRBD2. With 2 bases clipped from V and 1 base from J, the junction kept 10 bases outside the gene matches. CDR3 length: 19 residues. CDR1 is LGHNA and CDR2 is YSLEER in the germline V gene. The CDR3 bases are TGCGCCAGCAGCCAAATCGTACTCGGGACTAGCGGGACCCAAGAGACCCAGTACTTC. Protein product: CASSQIVLGTSGTQETQYF.

There are many counts of this clonotype. This chain joins TRBV20-1 and TRBJ1-6; 7 nucleotides align to TRBD1. The CDR3 covers 14 residues. Germline loops: CDR1 DFQATT, CDR2 SNEGSKA (reference sequence). Trimming removed 4 bases from V and 7 bases from J; junction bases left unmatched: 7. The CDR3 loop reads CSAKVGTVNSPLHF. The DNA for the CDR3 is TGCAGTGCTAAGGTCGGGACAGTCAATTCACCCCTCCACTTT.

This clonotype was recorded at least ten times. V usage is TRBV11-2 and J usage is TRBJ2-5; D not resolved. V lost 0 bases, J lost 2 bases, and 10 bases lay in between. The CDR3 is 15 amino acids. Germline CDR1 SGHAT, CDR2 FQNNGV. The CDR3, as DNA: TGTGCCAGCAGCTTAGATTTAGGGCGGCAAGAGACCCAGTACTTC. The encoded protein is CASSLDLGRQETQYF.

This clonotype has ten or more counts. The rearrangement joins TRBV28 to TRBJ1-5, with D perhaps TRBD1 (6 bases). The CDR3 contains 20 residues. The V gene lost 1 base and the J gene lost 3 bases, with 25 bases spanning the gap. CDR1 and CDR2 (germline): MDHEN, SYDVKM. CDR3 sequence (DNA): TGTGCCAGCAGTTTATCCCTCCTCTCGACAGGCGGGGACTTCAATCAGCCCCAGCATTTT. Amino acid sequence: CASSLSLLSTGGDFNQPQHF.

In this sample, this clonotype turned up many times. The chain recombines TRBV28 with TRBJ2-5, with D hard to call. V was trimmed by 1 base and J by 5 bases, leaving 5 bases between them. The germline CDR1 and CDR2 sequences are MDHEN and SYDVKM. CDR3 length equals 12 residues. DNA of the CDR3: TGTGCCAGCAGTTTATTTAGGGAGACCCAGTACTTC. Its translation is CASSLFRETQYF.

This clonotype was observed at least ten times. The chain has TRBV11-2 and TRBJ1-1; no clear D. V shed 1 base and J shed 4 bases, with 7 bases lying between them. Germline loops: CDR1 SGHAT, CDR2 FQNNGV. This CDR3 has 13 amino acids. The CDR3 DNA reads TGTGCCAGCAGCTTAGGGTGGGGCACTGAAGCTTTCTTT. This translates into CASSLGWGTEAFF.

This clonotype came up many times. The chain joins TRBV27 to TRBJ2-3; possible D gene TRBD2, 6 bases. Trimming took off 4 bases at V and 3 bases at J, with 14 bases between the two ends. The length of the CDR3 is 15 residues. Germline V gives CDR1 MNHEY, CDR2 SMNVEV (reference sequence). The CDR3 protein is CASSWRGGSTDTQYF. CDR3 bases: TGTGCCAGCAGTTGGAGGGGCGGGTCGACAGATACGCAGTATTTT.

This clonotype was picked up many times. The chain recombines TRBV5-1 with TRBJ2-7, with D perhaps assigned TRBD1 or TRBD2 (6 bases each). V was shortened by 1 base and J by 2 bases, with 13 bases between the two germline ends. The CDR3 has 15 residues. Germline V CDR1 and CDR2: SGHRS, YFSETQ. The CDR3 loop reads CASSLMGGPTYEQYF. Written as DNA, the CDR3 is TGCGCCAGCAGCTTGATGGGGGGCCCCACCTACGAGCAGTACTTC.

This clonotype appeared many times. CDR3 protein: CATSDGRLGYTF. The CDR3 DNA sequence: TGTGCCACCAGTGATGGACGGTTGGGCTACACCTTC. The chain couples TRBV24-1 to TRBJ1-2; D remains ambiguous. This CDR3 comprises 12 residues. The germline gives CDR1 KGHDR, CDR2 SFDVKD. V lost 3 bases and J 8 bases, leaving 9 bases between the germline ends.

Many counts were recorded for this clonotype. The chain links TRBV27 to TRBJ1-3; 7 bases map to TRBD1. The CDR3 runs 15 residues. V shed 5 bases, J shed 4 bases, and the junction held 8 bases outside the gene matches. From germline, CDR1 is MNHEY and CDR2 SMNVEV (reference sequence). The CDR3, as DNA: TGTGCCAGCAGTCCACAGGGGCGTCTCGGAAACACCATATATTTT. Translation: CASSPQGRLGNTIYF.

This clonotype has ten or more counts. DNA for the CDR3: TGTGCCAGCAGCAGGGGACAGGGTGTTTTTAACTATGGCTACACCTTC. Residues: CASSRGQGVFNYGYTF. The chain uses TRBV7-9 and TRBJ1-2, with 9 bases that match TRBD1. After removal of 5 bases from V and 1 base from J, the junction contained 8 bases not matched to a gene. The CDR3 totals 16 residues. CDR1 is SEHNR, CDR2 FQNEAQ, per germline (reference sequence).

This clonotype showed up many times. This rearrangement joins TRBV29-1 to TRBJ2-1; D tentatively fits TRBD1 or TRBD2 (5 bases each). The CDR3 totals 13 residues. Germline V gives CDR1 SQVTM, CDR2 ANQGSEA. The CDR3 here is CSIPGRPYNEQFF. As DNA, the CDR3 is TGCAGTATTCCGGGACGGCCCTACAATGAGCAGTTCTTC.

This clonotype was seen repeatedly, ten times or more. The chain carries TRBV7-8 and TRBJ2-1; weak D call: TRBD2 (6 bases). This CDR3 has 16 residues. V lost 0 bases, J lost 4 bases, and 13 bases lay in between. Germline V gene sequence: CDR1 SGHVS, CDR2 FQNEAQ. This chain's CDR3 is CASSLAGTQAYNEQFF. As DNA, the CDR3 is TGTGCCAGCAGCTTAGCCGGGACTCAGGCTTACAATGAGCAGTTCTTC.